This TCR beta chain was sequenced during a study of response to subunit inactivated influenza vaccine (dated by TCRdb to the late 2010s). Regarding the research as a whole: To follow how T cells responded to a trivalent subunit inactivated influenza vaccine, the researchers relied on deep quantitative profiling of the T cell receptor repertoire. What the research found in general, with its limitations: It was suggested by the authors that each seasonal influenza vaccination may recruit only a limited number of new T cells.

The receptor library was made with RT-PCR. Data came from an Illumina HiSeq 2500. TCRdb reprocessing: public reads trimmed at Q25 with fastp, clones called with MiXCR, in-frame beta chains kept. Records with the same CDR3 protein are collapsed into one entry carrying the most frequent genes and DNA. This sample holds about 540,000 distinct CDR3 sequences; around a quarter were observed only once. In total, the top ten clones hold approximately 3% of the sample. In the case of this clonotype: Its binding antigen is unknown. No per-base quality is available; no much larger clone lies one base away.

The same sample was also studied in work on T cells expressing NK-cell markers. That second publication adds: TCR beta cDNA libraries were prepared using 5'RACE template switching, which introduced a universal primer site and unique molecular identifiers. Three sorted T-cell subsets (CD3+CD56+NKG2C+, CD3+CD56+NKG2C- and CD3+CD56-NKG2C+) from several donors had their TCR beta-chain repertoires profiled. Of the eight sequenced donors, seven were found to be HCMV-seropositive and one was found to be HCMV-seronegative. In several experiments an anti-gammadeltaTCR antibody was added to restrict sorting to alphabetaTCR-expressing T cells. In 5 to 7 donors, the dominant CD3+CD56+NKG2C+ clonotypes were found to rank among the top 10 CD8+ clonotypes and to make up about 1.0-7.5% of CD8+ T cells. Those dominant clonotypes were again the most abundant among CD3+CD56-NKG2C+ cells in a handful of donors, at roughly 25-60.1%. Whether the expanded NKG2C-expressing T cell clones were specific for HCMV antigens remained unclear. All eight donors whose samples were sequenced were randomly selected healthy volunteers, three of them men and five women. HCMV-specific IgG was detected in serum with a commercial ELISA kit to determine HCMV serostatus. Peripheral blood mononuclear cells were isolated from blood by Ficoll density gradient centrifugation. Magnetic immunoseparation with Miltenyi isolation kits was used to isolate CD4+ and CD8+ T cells from PBMC. Priming for cDNA synthesis came from the TCR beta constant segment, and two successive PCR amplification steps followed. The libraries were sequenced on Illumina HiSeq 2000/2500, MiSeq or NextSeq, producing 2 x 150 bp reads. MIGEC handled demultiplexing of the reads and grouping by UMI, while MiTCR was used to assemble and quantify clonotypes. To exclude erroneous sequences, any TCR cDNA sequence not supported by at least two reads was discarded. The tcR package was used for downstream repertoire analysis, with clonotypes matched between fractions based on CDR3 nucleotide sequence plus V segment. VDJmatch was used to annotate antigen specificity against VDJdb, with one amino acid substitution in CDR3 allowed.

The TCR originated in a man aged 50 to 60 who received an inactivated influenza vaccine. Donor details come from another sample of the same person, matched by shared clones. The sample was CD4+ T cells sorted from PBMCs, taken approximately 12 days after vaccination.

The nucleotide sequence is TGCGCCAGCCATGGACAGGAAAATTCACCCCTCCACTTT. Translated, this is CASHGQENSPLHF. Rearrangement joined TRBV5-1 to TRBJ1-6; 7 of the junction bases match TRBD1. The CDR3 runs 13 residues from the cysteine to the phenylalanine. Only the CDR3 region is kept as DNA, spanning 39 bases read in frame from base 1. The germline V gene encodes CDR1 SGHRS and CDR2 YFSETQ. From V the trimming removes 7 bases and from J it removes 7 bases, while the gene matches leave 5 bases of the junction unaccounted for.